The rows below give T cell receptor beta chains drawn from one sample of a study of T-cell reconstitution after alpha-beta-depleted transplantation in children. TCRdb passed the PCR reads through MiXCR, listing each CDR3 protein once. The profile shows some 500,000 distinct CDR3 sequences, around 18% of them singletons. The sequencing used PBMCs from the stem cell graft donor, collected from the stem cell graft. The receptors shown here come from a human donor who donated a stem cell graft to a child with acute lymphoblastic leukemia. Each CDR3 is given with its conserved first and last residue.

TRBJ1-2,13,TRBV3-1,CASSQVPGSGYTF
TRBJ2-7,14,TRBV13,CASSLGRVSYEQYF
TRBJ2-7,12,TRBV2,CASRVNDYEQYF
TRBJ2-7,15,TRBV3-1,CASSETPQRDYEQYF
TRBJ2-7,14,TRBV27,CASSPRTRGYEQYF
TRBJ2-7,16,TRBV18,CASSPAAPDNAYEQYF
TRBJ1-2,14,TRBV12-3/TRBV12-4,CASSLTGVYYGYTF
TRBJ2-7,13,TRBV29-1,CSVVGGRYYEQYF
TRBJ2-7,15,TRBV9,CASSVGAGRDYEQYF
TRBJ2-2,11,TRBV20-1,CSAREGGELFF
TRBJ2-7,16,TRBV27,CASSSPLREGAYEQYF
TRBJ2-3,17,TRBV7-2,CASSSHGERGGTDTQYF
TRBJ1-1,12,TRBV18,CASSPTSTEAFF
TRBJ1-5,12,TRBV3-1,CASSQGGQPQHF
TRBJ2-3,14,TRBV5-5,CASSFEPATDTQYF
TRBJ1-1,15,TRBV5-1,CASSLEMLGGTEAFF
TRBJ2-1,14,TRBV12-3/TRBV12-4,CASSPPSESNEQFF
TRBJ2-5,13,TRBV29-1,CSAGLFTQETQYF
TRBJ2-5,15,TRBV18,CASSPGATVKETQYF
TRBJ1-1,14,TRBV7-3,CASSSDRGSPEAFF
TRBJ2-7,15,TRBV20-1,CSASPRLAVFYEQYF
TRBJ1-5,13,TRBV6-4,CASSDSEGQPQHF
TRBJ1-4,18,TRBV27,CASSPLPSHVPTNEKLFF
TRBJ2-7,15,TRBV7-9,CASSDTGMSSYEQYF
TRBJ2-7,18,TRBV27,CASSLSYPYPGYPTEQYF
TRBJ2-3,17,TRBV12-3/TRBV12-4,CASSLPGTSGYTDTQYF
TRBJ2-1,18,TRBV5-1,CASSPKLAGGSSYNEQFF
TRBJ2-7,14,TRBV6-1,CASSVTSGSYEQHF
TRBJ2-7,15,TRBV7-9,CASSFRDQPSYEQYF
TRBJ2-1,12,TRBV6-2/TRBV6-3,CASSYRYRILFF
TRBJ1-2,14,TRBV4-2,CASSQGTRDYGYTF
TRBJ1-4,15,TRBV5-5,CASSSSPGQNEKLFF
TRBJ2-3,15,TRBV6-1,CASRLAGGHTDTQYF
TRBJ1-5,14,TRBV20-1,CSAKGPGGNQPQHF